This T cell receptor (beta chain) was sequenced in a study of monozygotic twins with inflammatory bowel disease. A remark on this clonotype: What it binds is unknown.

Findings of the study overall: No discrimination was achieved between different T cell subtypes. It was in IBD patients that TCRbeta diversity (inverse Simpson) was lower than in healthy co-twins.

Total RNA input per TCR library was 3,500 to 4,500 ng. TCRalpha and TCRbeta cDNA underwent two nested PCRs of around 15 and 9 cycles. TCRdb reanalyzed the 5' RACE reads and collapses them to one entry per CDR3 protein, without DNA. The table lists around 410,000 distinct CDR3 sequences. The CDR3 sequence is 13 residues long. The germline gives CDR1 SNHLY, CDR2 FYNNEI. The clonotype was recovered from a human donor with ulcerative colitis or Crohn's disease, or a healthy co-twin of an affected twin (not recorded which). Sequenced input: blood. V and J are TRBV2 and TRBJ1-1; TCRdb returns TRBD1, unconfirmable since there is no DNA. This CDR3 is CARADGGNTEAFF.